The rows below give T cell receptor beta chains drawn from one sample of a study of blood T cell repertoires in COVID-19. Sequencing used immunoSEQ multiplex PCR; TCRdb keeps in-frame clones, though not all of them. Here the sample spans around 110,000 clones, around 83% being singletons. Material for sequencing was PBMCs or T cells enriched from blood (not recorded which). The receptor source for this set is a woman in her twenties or thirties who had recovered from COVID-19. Each CDR3 is given with its conserved first and last residue. Fields, in order: J gene, D gene, clone size, V gene, CDR3 protein, CDR3 DNA. A D gene is named only where the DNA matches it firmly. Not all rows give a size; the values are once, few, many and, for expanded clones, a class.

>TRBJ2-5|.|.|TRBV24-1
CAIARTGHQETQYF
TGTGCCATCGCCCGTACAGGCCACCAAGAGACCCAGTACTTC
>TRBJ2-7|.|.|TRBV5-1
CASSSQSRSEQYF
TGCGCCAGCAGCTCCCAATCTCGGAGCGAGCAGTACTTC
>TRBJ2-5|TRBD1|.|TRBV11-3
CASSLGRDREETQYF
TGTGCCAGCAGCTTAGGCCGGGACAGGGAAGAGACCCAGTACTTC
>TRBJ2-3|TRBD1|.|TRBV2
CASNGGRDRTTRTDTQYF
TGTGCCAGCAACGGGGGCCGGGACAGGACGACACGCACAGATACGCAGTATTTT
>TRBJ1-2|TRBD1|.|TRBV6-5
CASRDTGGARYGYTF
TGTGCCAGCAGAGACACAGGGGGTGCTCGGTATGGCTACACCTTC
>TRBJ1-2|TRBD1|.|TRBV27
CASSSTGTGNYGYTF
TGTGCCAGCAGTTCAACCGGGACAGGGAATTATGGCTACACCTTC
>TRBJ1-1|.|.|TRBV6-5
CASRTQGVNTEAFF
TGTGCCAGCAGAACACAGGGAGTCAACACTGAAGCTTTCTTT
>TRBJ2-5|.|.|TRBV11-2
CASSLGGGWEETQYF
TGTGCCAGCAGCTTAGGTGGAGGTTGGGAAGAGACCCAGTACTTC
>TRBJ2-3|TRBD2|.|TRBV29-1
CSGGLAGITDTQYF
TGCAGCGGGGGACTAGCGGGGATCACAGATACGCAGTATTTT
>TRBJ2-7|TRBD1|.|TRBV25-1
CASSVDGTVNYEQYF
TGTGCCAGCAGCGTTGACGGGACAGTTAACTACGAGCAGTACTTC
>TRBJ1-2|TRBD1|.|TRBV4-1
CASSPPGQPYGYTF
TGCGCCAGCAGCCCCCCGGGACAGCCTTATGGCTACACCTTC
>TRBJ1-6|.|few|TRBV7-2
CASSPAGGNNSPLHF
TGTGCCAGCAGCCCAGCGGGAGGTAACAATTCACCCCTCCACTTT
>TRBJ1-1|.|.|TRBV28
CASSFTGSNTEAFF
TGTGCCAGCAGTTTCACAGGGTCGAACACTGAAGCTTTCTTT
>TRBJ2-5|.|.|TRBV7-2
CASSLALGQETQYF
TGTGCCAGCAGCTTAGCGCTAGGCCAAGAGACCCAGTACTTC
>TRBJ1-2|.|.|TRBV7-2
CASSSHQGNYGYTF
TGTGCCAGCAGCTCACACCAGGGGAACTATGGCTACACCTTC
>TRBJ2-7|TRBD2|few|TRBV5-4
CASSTRTSGVYEQYF
TGTGCCAGCAGCACCCGGACTAGCGGAGTCTACGAGCAGTACTTC
>TRBJ1-3|.|.|TRBV30
CAWKGGEPISGNTIYF
TGTGCCTGGAAGGGAGGCGAGCCCATCTCTGGAAACACCATATATTTT
>TRBJ1-2|.|.|TRBV5-5
CASSFPGQINYGYTF
TGTGCCAGCAGCTTCCCGGGACAAATTAACTATGGCTACACCTTC